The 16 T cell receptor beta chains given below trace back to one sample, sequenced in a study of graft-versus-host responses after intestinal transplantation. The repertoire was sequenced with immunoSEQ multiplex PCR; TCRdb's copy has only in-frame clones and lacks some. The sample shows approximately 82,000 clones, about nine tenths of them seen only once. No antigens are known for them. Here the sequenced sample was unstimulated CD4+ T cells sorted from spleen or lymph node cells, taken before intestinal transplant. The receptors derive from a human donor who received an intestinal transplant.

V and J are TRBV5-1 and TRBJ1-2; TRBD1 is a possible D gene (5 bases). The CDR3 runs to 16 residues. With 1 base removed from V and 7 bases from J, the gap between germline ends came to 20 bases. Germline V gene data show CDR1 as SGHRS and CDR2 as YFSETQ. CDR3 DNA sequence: TGCGCCAGCAGCTTGCTAACGGGGGTTACTGTCGGTGGCTACACCTTC. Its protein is CASSLLTGVTVGGYTF.

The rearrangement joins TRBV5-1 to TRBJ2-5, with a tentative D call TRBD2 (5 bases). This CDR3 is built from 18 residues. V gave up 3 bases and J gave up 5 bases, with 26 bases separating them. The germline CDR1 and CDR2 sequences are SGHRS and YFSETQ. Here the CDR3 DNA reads TGCGCCAGCAGCTCATTGCCACCGGGATCAAACCCGGGGGAGACCCAGTACTTC. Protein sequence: CASSSLPPGSNPGETQYF.

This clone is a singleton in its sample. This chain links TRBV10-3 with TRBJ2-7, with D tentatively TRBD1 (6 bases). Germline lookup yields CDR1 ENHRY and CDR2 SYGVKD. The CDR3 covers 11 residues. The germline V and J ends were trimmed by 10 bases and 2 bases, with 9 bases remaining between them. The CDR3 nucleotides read TGTGCCACCAGGACAGCCTACGAGCAGTACTTC. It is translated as CATRTAYEQYF.

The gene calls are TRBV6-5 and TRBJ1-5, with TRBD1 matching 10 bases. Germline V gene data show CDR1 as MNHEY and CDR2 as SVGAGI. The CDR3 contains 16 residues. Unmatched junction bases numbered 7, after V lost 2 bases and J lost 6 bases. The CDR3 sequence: CASSYMTGGLGQPQHF. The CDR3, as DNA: TGTGCCAGCAGTTACATGACAGGGGGCTTGGGTCAGCCCCAGCATTTT.

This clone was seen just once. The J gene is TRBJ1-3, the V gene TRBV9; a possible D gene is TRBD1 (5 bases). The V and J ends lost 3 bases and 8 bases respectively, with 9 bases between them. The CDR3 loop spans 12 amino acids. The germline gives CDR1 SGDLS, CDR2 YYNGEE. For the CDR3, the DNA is TGTGCCAGCAGCGGGCAGGGTTACACCATATATTTT. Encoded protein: CASSGQGYTIYF.

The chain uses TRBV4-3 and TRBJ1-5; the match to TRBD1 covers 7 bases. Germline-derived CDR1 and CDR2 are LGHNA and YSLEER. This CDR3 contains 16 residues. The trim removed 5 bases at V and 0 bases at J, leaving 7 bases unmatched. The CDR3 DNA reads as TGCGCCAGCAGCTGGGGACAGATAAATAGCAATCAGCCCCAGCATTTT. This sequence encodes CASSWGQINSNQPQHF.

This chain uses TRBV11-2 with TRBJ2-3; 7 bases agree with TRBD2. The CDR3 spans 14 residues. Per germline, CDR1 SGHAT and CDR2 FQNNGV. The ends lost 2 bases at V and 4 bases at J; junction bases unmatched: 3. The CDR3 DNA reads TGTGCCAGCAGCTTACGCGGGGGTTCAGATACGCAGTATTTT. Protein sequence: CASSLRGGSDTQYF.

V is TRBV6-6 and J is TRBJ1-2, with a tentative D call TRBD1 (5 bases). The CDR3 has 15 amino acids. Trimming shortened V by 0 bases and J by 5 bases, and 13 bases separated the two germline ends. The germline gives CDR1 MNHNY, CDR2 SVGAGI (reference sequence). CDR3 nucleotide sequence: TGTGCCAGCAGTTACTCCGGTAATGGGGGGTATGGCTACACCTTC. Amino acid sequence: CASSYSGNGGYGYTF.

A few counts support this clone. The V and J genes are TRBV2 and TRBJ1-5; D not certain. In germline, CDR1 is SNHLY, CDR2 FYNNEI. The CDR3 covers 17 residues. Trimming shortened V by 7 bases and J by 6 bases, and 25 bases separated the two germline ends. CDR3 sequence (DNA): TGTGCCAGCAACCAGAGGGCCCAATCTACGCTCGGTCAGCCCCAGCATTTT. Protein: CASNQRAQSTLGQPQHF. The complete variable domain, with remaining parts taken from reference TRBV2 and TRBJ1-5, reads EPEVTQTPSHQVTQMGQEVILRCVPISNHLYFYWYRQILGQKVEFLVSFYNNEISEKSEIFDDQFSVERPDGSNFTLKIRSTKLEDSAMYFCASNQRAQSTLGQPQHFGDGTRLSIL.

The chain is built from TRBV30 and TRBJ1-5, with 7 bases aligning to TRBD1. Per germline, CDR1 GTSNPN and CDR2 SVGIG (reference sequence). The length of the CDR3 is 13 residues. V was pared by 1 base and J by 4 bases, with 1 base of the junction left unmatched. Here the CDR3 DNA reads TGTGCCTGGAGTGCAGGGGGAAATCAGCCCCAGCATTTT. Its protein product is CAWSAGGNQPQHF.

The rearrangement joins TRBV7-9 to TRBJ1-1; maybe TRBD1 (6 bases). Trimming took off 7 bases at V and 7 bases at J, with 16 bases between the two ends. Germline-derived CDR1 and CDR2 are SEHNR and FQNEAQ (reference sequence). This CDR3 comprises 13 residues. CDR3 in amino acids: CASKRGGMGEAFF. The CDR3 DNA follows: TGTGCCAGCAAAAGGGGGGGGATGGGTGAAGCTTTCTTT.

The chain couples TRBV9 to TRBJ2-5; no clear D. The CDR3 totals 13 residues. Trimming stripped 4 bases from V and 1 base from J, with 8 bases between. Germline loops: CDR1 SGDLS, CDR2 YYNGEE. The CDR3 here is CASSPRPQETQYF. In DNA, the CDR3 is TGTGCCAGCAGCCCGCGGCCCCAAGAGACCCAGTACTTC.

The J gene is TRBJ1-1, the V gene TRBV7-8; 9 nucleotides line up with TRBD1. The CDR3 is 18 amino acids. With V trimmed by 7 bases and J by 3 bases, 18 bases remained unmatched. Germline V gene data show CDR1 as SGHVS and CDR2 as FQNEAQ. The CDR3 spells CASNLYPSKTGGHTEAFF. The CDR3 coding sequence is TGTGCCAGCAATCTTTACCCTTCCAAGACAGGGGGTCACACTGAAGCTTTCTTT.

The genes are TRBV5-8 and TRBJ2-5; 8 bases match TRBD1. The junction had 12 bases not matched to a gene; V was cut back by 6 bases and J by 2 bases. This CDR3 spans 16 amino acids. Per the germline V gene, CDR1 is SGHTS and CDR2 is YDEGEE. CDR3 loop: CASTPSFGQGQETQYF. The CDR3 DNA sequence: TGTGCCAGCACCCCCTCGTTCGGACAGGGACAAGAGACCCAGTACTTC.

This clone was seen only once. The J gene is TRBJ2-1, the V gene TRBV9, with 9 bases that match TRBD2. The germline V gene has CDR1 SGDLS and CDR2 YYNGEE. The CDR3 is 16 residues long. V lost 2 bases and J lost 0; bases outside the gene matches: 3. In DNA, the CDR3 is TGTGCCAGCAGCGTTTGGCGGGGGGGCTCCTACAATGAGCAGTTCTTC. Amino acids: CASSVWRGGSYNEQFF.

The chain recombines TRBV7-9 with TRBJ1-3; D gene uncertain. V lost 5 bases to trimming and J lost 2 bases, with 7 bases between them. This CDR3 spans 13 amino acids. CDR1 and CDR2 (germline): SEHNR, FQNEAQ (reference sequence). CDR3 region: CASSPSTGNTIYF. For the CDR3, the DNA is TGTGCCAGCAGCCCCAGTACTGGAAACACCATATATTTT.